Shown below are 21 T cell receptor beta chains from a single sample sequenced in a study of T cell responses to AZD1222 COVID-19 vaccine. Only in-frame clones appear in the TCRdb table, and some are missing; sequencing was by immunoSEQ multiplex PCR. The sample records around 100,000 clones, around 91% being singletons. Source: peripheral blood, taken on day 0 of AZD1222 vaccination. These receptors were collected from an adult in good health.

The chain uses TRBV14 and TRBJ2-1, with a tentative D call TRBD2 (5 bases). Deletions cut 4 bases from V and 4 bases from J, with 14 bases between. The CDR3 sequence is 15 residues long. Germline lookup yields CDR1 SGHDN and CDR2 FVKESK. CDR3 in DNA: TGTGCCAGCAGCCGAACCGGGATGCGATACAATGAGCAGTTCTTC. Its translation: CASSRTGMRYNEQFF.

This clone has only one observation. This rearrangement joins TRBV19 to TRBJ1-3; 8 positions match TRBD1. The germline CDR1 and CDR2 sequences are LNHDA and SQIVND (reference sequence). The CDR3 loop spans 15 amino acids. V lost 8 bases, J lost 0 bases, and 6 bases stayed unmatched. CDR3 protein: CASSTGDSSGNTIYF. CDR3 nucleotides: TGTGCCAGTTCGACAGGGGACAGCTCTGGAAACACCATATATTTT.

The V gene is TRBV7-2, the J gene TRBJ2-7, with 7 bases lining up with TRBD1. There are 13 residues in the CDR3. Looked up from germline, CDR1 is SGHTA and CDR2 is FQGNSA. V was clipped by 5 bases and J by 1 base; unmatched bases: 2. CDR3 sequence: CASSRDRSYEQYF. CDR3 bases: TGTGCCAGCAGCCGGGACAGATCCTACGAGCAGTACTTC.

The rearrangement joins TRBV7-3 to TRBJ2-5; the D gene is possibly TRBD1 (6 bases). The CDR3 contains 14 residues. Trimming left V 5 bases short and J 3 bases short, with 13 bases between. Germline loops: CDR1 SGHTA, CDR2 FQGTGA. The CDR3 DNA follows: TGTGCCAGCAGCAAGACAGGAATGAAAGAGACCCAGTACTTC. It is translated as CASSKTGMKETQYF.

This CDR3 is CASSSRTSPSSYNEQFF. The CDR3 DNA reads TGTGCCAGCAGCTCGCGGACTAGCCCCAGCTCCTACAATGAGCAGTTCTTC. The chain couples TRBV5-8 to TRBJ2-1, with 8 bases identical to TRBD2. Germline V gene data show CDR1 as SGHTS and CDR2 as YDEGEE. The length of the CDR3 is 17 residues. The junction had 8 bases not matched to a gene; V was cut back by 3 bases and J by 0 bases. Drawing the rest from reference TRBV5-8 and TRBJ2-1, the complete variable domain is EAGVTQSPTHLIKTRGQQATLRCSPISGHTSVYWYQQALGLGLQFLLWYDEGEERNRGNFPPRFSGRQFPNYSSELNVNALELEDSALYLCASSSRTSPSSYNEQFFGPGTRLTVL.

V is TRBV7-9 and J is TRBJ1-4, with 10 bases identical to TRBD1. The CDR3 consists of 15 residues. With V trimmed by 6 bases and J by 7 bases, 8 bases remained unmatched. Germline V gene lookup returns CDR1 SEHNR and CDR2 FQNEAQ (reference sequence). The CDR3 reads CASRAGDRGFEKLFF. The CDR3 DNA is TGTGCCAGCAGAGCGGGGGACAGGGGATTTGAAAAACTGTTTTTT.

V usage is TRBV7-9 and J usage is TRBJ2-3, with 10 bases fitting TRBD1. Per the germline V gene, CDR1 is SEHNR and CDR2 is FQNEAQ (reference sequence). The length of the CDR3 is 14 residues. J lost 4 bases, V lost 8 bases, and 6 bases had no gene match. In DNA form, the CDR3 reads TGTGCCAGCCGGGACAGGGGATTTTCAGATACGCAGTATTTT. It specifies CASRDRGFSDTQYF. Full variable domain (missing parts from reference TRBV7-9 and TRBJ2-3): DTGVSQNPRHKITKRGQNVTFRCDPISEHNRLYWYRQTLGQGPEFLTYFQNEAQLEKSRLLSDRFSAERPKGSFSTLEIQRTEQGDSAMYLCASRDRGFSDTQYFGPGTRLTVL.

The chain combines TRBV7-8 with TRBJ1-2, with 7 bases identical to TRBD1. CDR1 is SGHVS, CDR2 FQNEAQ, per germline. Losses at the gene ends were 1 base for V and 6 bases for J; bases not matched to a gene: 8. This CDR3 has 15 amino acids. The chain's CDR3 is CASSLDRGSIDGYTF. CDR3 bases: TGTGCCAGCAGCTTAGACAGGGGATCAATCGATGGCTACACCTTC.

Only one count was recorded for this clone. The V and J genes are TRBV15 and TRBJ2-7; D may be TRBD1 (5 bases). The CDR3 is 14 residues long. Germline assignment: CDR1 LNHNV and CDR2 YYDKDF (reference sequence). V gave up 4 bases and J gave up 2 bases, with 12 bases separating them. The CDR3 reads CATSMGRDTYEQYF. The CDR3 bases are TGTGCCACCAGCATGGGCAGGGATACCTACGAGCAGTACTTC.

V gene TRBV9 combines with J gene TRBJ2-1, with D perhaps matching TRBD2 (5 bases). V gave up 3 bases and J gave up 8 bases, with 12 bases separating them. The length of the CDR3 is 13 residues. CDR1 SGDLS and CDR2 YYNGEE come from the germline V gene. CDR3 DNA sequence: TGTGCCAGCAGCGCAACTAGTTTCTATGAGCAGTTCTTC. It yields the protein CASSATSFYEQFF. Looking up the rest from reference TRBV9 and TRBJ2-1 gives the full variable domain: DSGVTQTPKHLITATGQRVTLRCSPRSGDLSVYWYQQSLDQGLQFLIQYYNGEERAKGNILERFSAQQFPDLHSELNLSSLELGDSALYFCASSATSFYEQFFGPGTRLTVL.

With regard to this clone: This CDR3 is missing its conserved last phenylalanine or tryptophan, likely due to a read error. The J gene is TRBJ1-6, the V gene TRBV12-3 or TRBV12-4, with no clear D. V was pared by 2 bases and J by 4 bases, with 0 bases between. The CDR3 is 12 residues long. CDR3 sequence (DNA): TGTGCCAGCAGTTTATATAATTCACCCCTCCACCTT. Its protein is CASSLYNSPLHL.

This clone showed up just a few times. The chain links TRBV19 to TRBJ2-1, with 12 bases identical to TRBD2. Trimming at V came to 1 base and at J to 4 bases, leaving 2 bases not matched to a gene. Germline V gene sequence: CDR1 LNHDA, CDR2 SQIVND (reference sequence). This CDR3 comprises 16 residues. In DNA form, the CDR3 reads TGTGCCAGTAGTATAGGCGGGACTAGCGGGTACAATGAGCAGTTCTTC. Its protein is CASSIGGTSGYNEQFF.

This sequence joins TRBV10-3 and TRBJ1-3; no definite D call. CDR1 and CDR2 from the germline V gene are ENHRY and SYGVKD. CDR3 size: 11 residues. The germline V and J ends were trimmed by 10 bases and 10 bases, with 14 bases remaining between them. The CDR3 bases are TGTGCCAGACTAAACCGGCGGACCATATATTTT. It translates to CARLNRRTIYF.

J is TRBJ1-5 and V is TRBV4-1; the D gene is possibly TRBD1 (6 bases). Germline V gene sequence: CDR1 MGHRA, CDR2 YSYEKL. The CDR3 has 17 residues. The V end was cut by 1 base, the J end by 4 bases, with 17 bases between. CDR3 DNA sequence: TGCGCCAGCAGCCAAGCCGGCTTGGGGGCTGGTAATCAGCCCCAGCATTTT. Translated: CASSQAGLGAGNQPQHF.

The chain uses TRBV6-2 or TRBV6-3 and TRBJ1-2; D gene unclear. The length of the CDR3 is 12 residues. Germline V gene sequence: CDR1 MNHEY, CDR2 SVGEGT. With 5 bases removed from V and 4 bases from J, the gap between germline ends came to 8 bases. CDR3 coding DNA: TGTGCCAGCAGTCTCGGGAGCTATGGCTACACCTTC. Encoded protein: CASSLGSYGYTF.

This chain connects TRBV4-1 to TRBJ2-6; perhaps D is TRBD1 or TRBD2 (6 bases each). Germline V CDR1 and CDR2: MGHRA, YSYEKL. Between the trimmed V and J ends, which lost 0 bases and 2 bases, there was a span of 14 bases. The CDR3 is 18 residues long. As DNA, the CDR3 is TGCGCCAGCAGCCAAGATGAGGGGGGAATCGCTGGGGCCAACGTCCTGACTTTC. Amino acids: CASSQDEGGIAGANVLTF.

This rearrangement joins TRBV6-5 to TRBJ1-1, with D hard to call. CDR1 is MNHEY, CDR2 SVGAGI, per germline. V was pared by 6 bases and J by 4 bases, with 12 bases between. The CDR3 is made up of 13 amino acids. The CDR3 DNA sequence: TGTGCCAGCAGCTACCTGTCGGGCACTGAAGCTTTCTTT. Amino acid sequence: CASSYLSGTEAFF.

The rearrangement uses TRBV15 and TRBJ1-3; no clear D. The germline V gene encodes CDR1 LNHNV and CDR2 YYDKDF (reference sequence). This CDR3 has 14 residues. V lost 6 bases and J 2 bases, leaving 11 bases between the germline ends. This CDR3 reads CATSGNSAGNTIYF. CDR3 DNA sequence: TGTGCCACCAGTGGGAACAGTGCTGGAAACACCATATATTTT.

The chain employs TRBV5-1 and TRBJ1-2, with TRBD1 matching 8 bases. CDR1 is SGHRS, CDR2 YFSETQ, per germline. Losses at the gene ends were 4 bases for V and 6 bases for J; bases not matched to a gene: 8. The length of the CDR3 is 14 residues. The chain's CDR3 is CASSEGQGGHGYTF. The CDR3 DNA sequence: TGCGCCAGCAGCGAAGGACAGGGCGGCCATGGCTACACCTTC.

The rearrangement joins TRBV21-1 to TRBJ2-2. TRBV21-1 is a documented pseudogene. CDR3 length: 15 residues. CDR3 sequence: CASSKGASATGELFF. The CDR3, as DNA: TGTGCCAGCAGCAAAGGGGCTAGTGCGACCGGGGAGCTGTTTTTT.

The chain carries TRBV13 and TRBJ2-7; D possibly matches TRBD1 or TRBD2 (5 bases each). This CDR3 contains 15 residues. Germline CDR1 is PRHDT and CDR2 is FYEKMQ (reference sequence). V was trimmed by 5 bases and J by 4 bases, leaving 18 bases between them. The CDR3 DNA sequence: TGTGCCAGCAGCATAGCTAGTGGGGGAACATACGAGCAGTACTTC. It codes for CASSIASGGTYEQYF.